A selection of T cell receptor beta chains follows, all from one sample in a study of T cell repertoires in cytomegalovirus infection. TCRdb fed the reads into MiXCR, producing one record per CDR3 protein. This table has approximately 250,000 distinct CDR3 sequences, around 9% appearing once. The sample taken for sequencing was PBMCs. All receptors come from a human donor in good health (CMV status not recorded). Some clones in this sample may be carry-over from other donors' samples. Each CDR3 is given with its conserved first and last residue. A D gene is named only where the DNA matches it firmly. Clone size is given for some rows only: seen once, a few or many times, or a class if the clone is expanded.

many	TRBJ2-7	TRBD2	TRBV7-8	TGTGCCAGCAGCTTACGCGAGCAGCGGGAAGCCTACGAGCAGTACTTC	CASSLREQREAYEQYF
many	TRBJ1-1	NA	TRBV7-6	TGTGCCAGCAGCTTATCCGCAGGGGTCATGAACACTGAAGCTTTCTTT	CASSLSAGVMNTEAFF
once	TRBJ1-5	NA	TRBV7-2	TGTGCCAGCACCGTCAGCGGGACACAGGGACAGCCCCAGCATTTT	CASTVSGTQGQPQHF
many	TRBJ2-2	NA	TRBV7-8	TGTGCCAGCAGCTTGCTATCGTACACCGGGGAGCTGTTTTTT	CASSLLSYTGELFF
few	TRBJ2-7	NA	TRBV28	TGTGCCAGCAGTTTCTCTGGGACAATGACCTACGAGCAGTACTTC	CASSFSGTMTYEQYF
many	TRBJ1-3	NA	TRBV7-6	TGTGCCAGCAGCTTAGACGTACACTCTGGAAACACCATATATTTT	CASSLDVHSGNTIYF
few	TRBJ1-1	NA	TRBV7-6	TGTGCCAGCAGCCCGGACAAAATGAACACTGAAGCTTTCTTT	CASSPDKMNTEAFF
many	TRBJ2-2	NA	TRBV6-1	TGTGCCAGCAGTTATTTAGGCACCGGGGAGCTGTTTTTT	CASSYLGTGELFF
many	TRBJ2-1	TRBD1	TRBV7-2	TGTGCCGCTGGGAAGGGGGCCTATGAGCAGTTCTTC	CAAGKGAYEQFF
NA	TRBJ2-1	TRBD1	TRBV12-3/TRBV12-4	TGTGCCAGCAGTGGAACAGGGGGCGCCTACAATGAGCAGTTCTTC	CASSGTGGAYNEQFF
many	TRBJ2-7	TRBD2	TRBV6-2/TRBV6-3	TGTGCCAGCAGACTACCGGGAGGTCACATCGGGTACGAGCAGTACTTC	CASRLPGGHIGYEQYF
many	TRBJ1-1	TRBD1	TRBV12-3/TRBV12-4	TGTGCCAGCATAAAGACAGGGTTGAACACTGAAGCTTTCTTT	CASIKTGLNTEAFF
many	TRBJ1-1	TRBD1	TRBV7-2	TGTGCCAGCAGCAAAAGACAGGGAATGAACACTGAAGCTTTCTTT	CASSKRQGMNTEAFF